Each of the 10 T cell receptor beta chains below was sequenced from the same sample in a study of identical twins. TCRdb called the 5' RACE reads again in MiXCR, with one record for every CDR3 protein. The profile covers 500,000 to 600,000 distinct CDR3 sequences, with less than 25% appearing a single time and 0.91% taken by the ten largest. This sample was also put to use in a study of T cells expressing NK-cell markers.

Sequences were obtained from CD4+ T cells sorted from blood. Source of these receptors: a woman between 18 and 29 years old in good health.

This clonotype was seen only once. CDR3 protein: CASRQGPTDTQYF. The CDR3 DNA is TGCGCCAGCAGGCAGGGCCCCACAGATACGCAGTATTTT. V and J are TRBV5-1 and TRBJ2-3, with D perhaps TRBD1 (5 bases). The CDR3 runs 13 residues. CDR1 and CDR2 (germline): SGHRS, YFSETQ. V was cut by 5 bases and J by 2 bases, with 9 bases left in between. The variable domain in full, with the rest retrieved from reference TRBV5-1 and TRBJ2-3, is KAGVTQTPRYLIKTRGQQVTLSCSPISGHRSVSWYQQTPGQGLQFLFEYFSETQRNKGNFPGRFSGRQFSNSRSEMNVSTLELGDSALYLCASRQGPTDTQYFGPGTRLTVL.

The rearrangement uses TRBV6-1 and TRBJ2-1; either TRBD1 or TRBD2 may fit D (6 bases each). The CDR3 has 14 residues. Germline loops: CDR1 MNHNS, CDR2 SASEGT. V lost 5 bases, J lost 6 bases, and 14 bases lay in between. The CDR3 DNA reads as TGTGCCAGCAGTAGTATCCCGGGGGCCAATGAGCAGTTCTTC. Its protein product is CASSSIPGANEQFF.

This clonotype was detected ten times or more. The J gene is TRBJ2-5, the V gene TRBV12-3 or TRBV12-4; no clear D gene. The V and J ends lost 6 bases and 2 bases respectively, with 13 bases between them. This CDR3 comprises 14 residues. CDR3 coding DNA: TGTGCCAGCAGCCCTTCTACAACTCAAGAGACCCAGTACTTC. The encoded protein is CASSPSTTQETQYF.

This clonotype showed up just a few times. CDR3: CASSVREGGNEQFF. For the CDR3, the DNA is TGTGCCAGCAGTGTGCGGGAGGGCGGCAATGAGCAGTTCTTC. The chain couples TRBV2 to TRBJ2-1; 9 bases line up with TRBD2. V lost 4 bases, J lost 6 bases, and 4 bases stayed unmatched. This CDR3 has 14 amino acids. Germline assignment: CDR1 SNHLY and CDR2 FYNNEI.

There are a few counts of this clonotype. The rearrangement links TRBV5-1 to TRBJ1-2, with TRBD1 as a possible D gene (6 bases). The CDR3 runs to 15 residues. Trimming shortened V by 4 bases and J by 1 base, and 14 bases separated the two germline ends. The germline V gene encodes CDR1 SGHRS and CDR2 YFSETQ. Here the CDR3 DNA reads TGCGCCAGCAGCAGAAGGACAGATCGTAACTATGGCTACACCTTC. It specifies CASSRRTDRNYGYTF.

This clonotype has a handful of counts. The rearrangement links TRBV12-5 to TRBJ1-5; D gene uncertain. CDR3 size: 12 residues. Trimming took off 6 bases at V and 7 bases at J, with 10 bases between the two ends. Germline assignment: CDR1 LGHNT and CDR2 FRNRAP. CDR3 loop: CASGISGQPQHF. CDR3 coding DNA: TGTGCTAGTGGCATCTCCGGCCAGCCCCAGCATTTT.

This clonotype occurred a few times. The chain carries TRBV20-1 and TRBJ1-1; D possibly corresponds to TRBD1 (5 bases). Per germline, CDR1 DFQATT and CDR2 SNEGSKA (reference sequence). V dropped 6 bases and J dropped 3 bases, with 11 bases sitting between them. The length of the CDR3 is 12 residues. This CDR3 reads CSAKQEYTEAFF. In DNA, the CDR3 is TGCAGTGCAAAACAGGAGTACACTGAAGCTTTCTTT.

The chain has TRBV12-3 or TRBV12-4 and TRBJ2-1; unclear D gene. Trimming took 5 bases from V and 6 from J, leaving 17 bases between them. The CDR3 runs to 15 residues. CDR3 loop: CASSQDLIMGNEQFF. The CDR3 region has the DNA TGTGCCAGCAGTCAGGACCTAATTATGGGCAATGAGCAGTTCTTC.

This rearrangement joins TRBV5-1 to TRBJ2-2; 14 nucleotides line up with TRBD2. CDR3 length: 19 residues. V shed 3 bases, J shed 1 base, and the junction held 8 bases outside the gene matches. Germline lookup yields CDR1 SGHRS and CDR2 YFSETQ. The CDR3 sequence: CASSSTGLAGGRNTGELFF. CDR3 DNA sequence: TGCGCCAGCAGCTCAACCGGACTAGCGGGGGGCAGGAACACCGGGGAGCTGTTTTTT.

Only a few counts were recorded for this clonotype. The chain couples TRBV7-2 to TRBJ2-7; D remains unclear. This CDR3 spans 15 amino acids. Trimming shortened V by 1 base and J by 0 bases, and 10 bases separated the two germline ends. Germline CDR1 reads SGHTA; CDR2 reads FQGNSA. The CDR3 loop is CASSLVGWSSYEQYF. The CDR3 DNA follows: TGTGCCAGCAGCTTAGTTGGGTGGAGCTCCTACGAGCAGTACTTC. Based on the CDR3 plus reference TRBV7-2 and TRBJ2-7, the full variable domain is GAGVSQSPSNKVTEKGKDVELRCDPISGHTALYWYRQSLGQGLEFLIYFQGNSAPDKSGLPSDRFSAERTGGSVSTLTIQRTQQEDSAVYLCASSLVGWSSYEQYFGPGTRLTVT.